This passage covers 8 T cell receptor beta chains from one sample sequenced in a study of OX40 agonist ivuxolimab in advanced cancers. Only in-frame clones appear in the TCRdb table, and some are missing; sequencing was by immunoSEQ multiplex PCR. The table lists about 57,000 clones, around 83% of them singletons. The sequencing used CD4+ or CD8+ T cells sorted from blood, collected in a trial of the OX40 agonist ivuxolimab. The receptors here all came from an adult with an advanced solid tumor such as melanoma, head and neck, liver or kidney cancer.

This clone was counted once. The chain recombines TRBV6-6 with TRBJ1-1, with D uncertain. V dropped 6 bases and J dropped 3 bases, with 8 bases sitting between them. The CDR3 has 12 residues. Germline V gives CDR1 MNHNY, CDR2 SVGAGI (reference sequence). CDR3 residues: CASSSLYTEAFF. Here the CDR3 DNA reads TGTGCCAGCAGCTCACTTTACACTGAAGCTTTCTTT.

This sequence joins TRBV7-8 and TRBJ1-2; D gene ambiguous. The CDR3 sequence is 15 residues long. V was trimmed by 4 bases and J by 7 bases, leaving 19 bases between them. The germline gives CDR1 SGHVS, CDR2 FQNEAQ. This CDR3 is CASSSGTKGFGGYTF. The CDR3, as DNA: TGTGCCAGCAGCTCCGGCACAAAGGGTTTTGGTGGCTACACCTTC.

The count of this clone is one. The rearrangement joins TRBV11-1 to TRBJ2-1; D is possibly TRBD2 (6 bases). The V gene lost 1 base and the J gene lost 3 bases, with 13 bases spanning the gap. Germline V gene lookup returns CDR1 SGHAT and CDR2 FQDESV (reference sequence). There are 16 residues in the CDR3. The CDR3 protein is CASSLVRGRGYNEQFF. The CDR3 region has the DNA TGTGCCAGCAGCTTAGTGCGGGGTAGAGGCTACAATGAGCAGTTCTTC.

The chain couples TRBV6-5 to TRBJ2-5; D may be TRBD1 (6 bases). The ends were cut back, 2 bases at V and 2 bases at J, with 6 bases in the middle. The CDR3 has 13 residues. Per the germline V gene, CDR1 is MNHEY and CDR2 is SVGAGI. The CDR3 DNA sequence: TGTGCCAGCAGTTACGGGACACAAGAGACCCAGTACTTC. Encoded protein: CASSYGTQETQYF.

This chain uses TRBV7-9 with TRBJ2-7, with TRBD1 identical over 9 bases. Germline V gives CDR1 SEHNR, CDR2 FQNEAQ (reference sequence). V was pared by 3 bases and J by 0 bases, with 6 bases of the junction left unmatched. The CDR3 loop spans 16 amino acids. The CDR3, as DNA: TGTGCCAGCAGCTTCACGACAGGGGGGACCTCCTACGAGCAGTACTTC. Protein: CASSFTTGGTSYEQYF.

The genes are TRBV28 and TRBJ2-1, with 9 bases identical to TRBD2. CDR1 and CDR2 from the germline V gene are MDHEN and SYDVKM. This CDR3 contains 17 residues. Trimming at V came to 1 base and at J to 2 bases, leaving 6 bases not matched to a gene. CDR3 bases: TGTGCCAGCAGTTTATATAGCGGGGGAGGCGCCTACAATGAGCAGTTCTTC. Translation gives CASSLYSGGGAYNEQFF. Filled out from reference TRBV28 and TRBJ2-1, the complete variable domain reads DVKVTQSSRYLVKRTGEKVFLECVQDMDHENMFWYRQDPGLGLRLIYFSYDVKMKEKGDIPEGYSVSREKKERFSLILESASTNQTSMYLCASSLYSGGGAYNEQFFGPGTRLTVL.

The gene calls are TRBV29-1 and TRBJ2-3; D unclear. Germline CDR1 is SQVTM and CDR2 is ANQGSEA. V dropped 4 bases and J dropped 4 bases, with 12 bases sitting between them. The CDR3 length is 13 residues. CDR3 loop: CSVANRVPDTQYF. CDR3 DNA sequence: TGCAGCGTTGCCAATCGGGTGCCAGATACGCAGTATTTT.

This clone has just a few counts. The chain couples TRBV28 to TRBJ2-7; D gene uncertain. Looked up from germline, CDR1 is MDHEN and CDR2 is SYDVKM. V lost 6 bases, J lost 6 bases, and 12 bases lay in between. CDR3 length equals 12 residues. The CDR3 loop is CASRNNAVEQYF. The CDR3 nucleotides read TGTGCCAGCAGAAACAACGCCGTCGAGCAGTACTTC.